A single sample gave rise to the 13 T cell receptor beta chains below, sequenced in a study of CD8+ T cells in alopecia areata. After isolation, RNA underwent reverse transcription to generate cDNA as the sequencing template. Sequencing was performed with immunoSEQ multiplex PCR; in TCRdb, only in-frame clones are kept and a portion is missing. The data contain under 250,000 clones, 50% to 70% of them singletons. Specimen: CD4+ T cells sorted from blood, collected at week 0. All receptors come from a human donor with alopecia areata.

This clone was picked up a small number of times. CDR3 residues: CSVVPTRGLSGYTF. CDR3 nucleotides: TGCAGCGTTGTCCCGACCAGGGGGCTAAGCGGCTACACCTTC. The rearrangement uses TRBV29-1 and TRBJ1-2, with 8 bases matching TRBD1. Germline trimming cut 4 bases from V and 8 bases from J; bases unmatched to any gene: 12. This CDR3 region has 14 residues. The germline gives CDR1 SQVTM, CDR2 ANQGSEA. Complete variable domain (other parts from reference TRBV29-1 and TRBJ1-2): SAVISQKPSRDICQRGTSLTIQCQVDSQVTMMFWYRQQPGQSLTLIATANQGSEATYESGFVIDKFPISRPNLTFSTLTVSNMSPEDSSIYLCSVVPTRGLSGYTFGSGTRLTVV.

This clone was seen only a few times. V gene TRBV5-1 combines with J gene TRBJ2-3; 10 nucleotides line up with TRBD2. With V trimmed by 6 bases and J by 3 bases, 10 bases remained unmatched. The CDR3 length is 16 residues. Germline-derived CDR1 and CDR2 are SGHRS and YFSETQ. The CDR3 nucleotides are TGCGCCAGCACCAGAAGCTCGGGACTAGCGACAGATACGCAGTATTTT. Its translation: CASTRSSGLATDTQYF.

CDR3 sequence reads: CASSLGESFQPQHF. The CDR3 DNA follows: TGTGCCAGCAGCCTGGGGGAATCGTTTCAGCCCCAGCATTTT. The rearrangement links TRBV7-9 to TRBJ1-5; TRBD1 might be the D (5 bases). CDR1 is SEHNR and CDR2 is FQNEAQ in the germline V gene (reference sequence). The V end was cut by 5 bases, the J end by 6 bases, with 14 bases between. This CDR3 has 14 residues. Variable domain in full (rest from reference TRBV7-9 and TRBJ1-5): DTGVSQNPRHKITKRGQNVTFRCDPISEHNRLYWYRQTLGQGPEFLTYFQNEAQLEKSRLLSDRFSAERPKGSFSTLEIQRTEQGDSAMYLCASSLGESFQPQHFGDGTRLSIL.

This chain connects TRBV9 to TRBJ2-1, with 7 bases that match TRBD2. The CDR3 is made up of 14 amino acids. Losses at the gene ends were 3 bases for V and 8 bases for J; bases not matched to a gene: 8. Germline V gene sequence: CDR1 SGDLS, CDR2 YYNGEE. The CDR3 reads CASSAGPGRDEQFF. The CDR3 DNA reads TGTGCCAGCAGCGCGGGACCGGGGAGGGATGAGCAGTTCTTC.

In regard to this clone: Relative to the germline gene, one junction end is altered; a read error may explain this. The CDR3 sequence is CASSSRLQPYNSPLHF. The CDR3 DNA is TGTGCCAGCAGTTCGAGATTACAGCCCTACAATTCACCCCTCCACTTT. V usage is TRBV6-5 and J usage is TRBJ1-6; D not resolved. CDR1 is MNHEY and CDR2 is SVGAGI in the germline V gene. The CDR3 extends over 16 amino acids.

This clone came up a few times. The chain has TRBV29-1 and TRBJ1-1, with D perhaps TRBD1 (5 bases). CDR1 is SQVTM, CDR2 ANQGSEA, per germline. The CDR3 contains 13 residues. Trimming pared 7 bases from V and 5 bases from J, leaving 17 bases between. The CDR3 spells CSGGGRAGTEAFF. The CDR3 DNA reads TGCAGCGGCGGGGGAAGGGCGGGGACTGAAGCTTTCTTT.

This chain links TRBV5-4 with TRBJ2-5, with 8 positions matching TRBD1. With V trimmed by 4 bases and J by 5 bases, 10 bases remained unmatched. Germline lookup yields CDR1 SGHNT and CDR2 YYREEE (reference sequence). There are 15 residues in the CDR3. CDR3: CASSNIADRGETQYF. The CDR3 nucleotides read TGTGCCAGCAGCAACATAGCAGACAGGGGCGAGACCCAGTACTTC.

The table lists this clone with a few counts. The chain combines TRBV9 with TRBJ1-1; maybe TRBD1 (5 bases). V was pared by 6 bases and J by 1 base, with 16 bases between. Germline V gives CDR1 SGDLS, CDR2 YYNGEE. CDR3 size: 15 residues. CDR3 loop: CASTYLDMANTEAFF. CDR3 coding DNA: TGTGCCAGCACCTACCTGGACATGGCGAACACTGAAGCTTTCTTT.

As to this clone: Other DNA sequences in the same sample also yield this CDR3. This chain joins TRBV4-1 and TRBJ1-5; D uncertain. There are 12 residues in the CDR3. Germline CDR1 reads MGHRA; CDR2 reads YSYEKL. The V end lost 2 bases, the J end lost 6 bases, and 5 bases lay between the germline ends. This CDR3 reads CASSQIGQPQHF. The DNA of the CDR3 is TGCGCCAGCAGCCAAATCGGTCAGCCCCAGCATTTT.

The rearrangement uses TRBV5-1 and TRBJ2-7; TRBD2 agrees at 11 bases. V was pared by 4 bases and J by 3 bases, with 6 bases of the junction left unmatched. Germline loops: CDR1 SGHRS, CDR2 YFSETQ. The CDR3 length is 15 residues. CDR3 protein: CASSETSGAYYEQYF. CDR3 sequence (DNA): TGCGCCAGCAGCGAGACTAGCGGGGCCTACTACGAGCAGTACTTC.

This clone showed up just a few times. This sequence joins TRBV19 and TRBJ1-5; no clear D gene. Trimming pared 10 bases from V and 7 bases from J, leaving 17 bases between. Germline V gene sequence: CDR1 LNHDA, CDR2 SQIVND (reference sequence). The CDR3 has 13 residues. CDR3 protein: CATLEYLGQPQHF. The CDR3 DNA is TGTGCCACCCTAGAATACCTCGGGCAGCCCCAGCATTTT. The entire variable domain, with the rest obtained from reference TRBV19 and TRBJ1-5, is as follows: DGGITQSPKYLFRKEGQNVTLSCEQNLNHDAMYWYRQDPGQGLRLIYYSQIVNDFQKGDIAEGYSVSREKKESFPLTVTSAQKNPTAFYLCATLEYLGQPQHFGDGTRLSIL.

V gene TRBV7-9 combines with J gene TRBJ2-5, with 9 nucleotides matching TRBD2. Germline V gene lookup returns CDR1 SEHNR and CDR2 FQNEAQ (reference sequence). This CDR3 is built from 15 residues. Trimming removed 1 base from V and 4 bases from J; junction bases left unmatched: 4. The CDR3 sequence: CASSLVSGSAETQYF. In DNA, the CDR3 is TGTGCCAGCAGCTTAGTTAGCGGGAGCGCAGAGACCCAGTACTTC.

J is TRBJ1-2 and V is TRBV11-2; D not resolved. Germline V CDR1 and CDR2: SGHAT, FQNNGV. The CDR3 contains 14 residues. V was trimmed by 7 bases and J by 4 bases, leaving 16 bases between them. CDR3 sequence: CASNTPGGIYGYTF. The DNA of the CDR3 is TGTGCCAGCAACACGCCCGGCGGGATCTATGGCTACACCTTC.